These 27 T cell receptor beta chains originate from one sample sequenced in a study of Graves' ophthalmopathy and Graves' hyperthyroidism. RNA transcripts served as template for amplifying TCR beta CDR3 sequences. First-round RT-PCR with HTBI primers preceded a second-round multiplex PCR. TCRdb called the multiplex PCR reads again in MiXCR, with one record for every CDR3 protein. The sample has about 660,000 distinct CDR3 sequences, over 40% seen once. Sequencing was done on a sample of peripheral blood. The receptors were sampled from an adult man with Graves' ophthalmopathy.

Of note for this clonotype: This may stem from a read error, because a much larger clone lies one nucleotide away. CDR3: CANSDRRGYNSPLHF. The CDR3 bases are TGTGCCAACAGTGATAGGCGGGGCTATAATTCACCCCTCCACTTT. The chain combines TRBV2 with TRBJ1-6; D gene ambiguous. The CDR3 has 15 amino acids. Germline V gene data show CDR1 as SNHLY and CDR2 as FYNNEI.

This clonotype was recorded once. CDR3 sequence: CASSELAGGTTDTQYF. For the CDR3, the DNA is TGCGCCAGCAGTGAACTAGCGGGGGGTACCACAGATACGCAGTATTTT. This chain links TRBV10-2 with TRBJ2-3; 12 bases are a match to TRBD2. Germline CDR1 reads WSHSY; CDR2 reads SAAADI. Trimming at V came to 3 bases and at J to 2 bases, leaving 3 bases not matched to a gene. The CDR3 totals 16 residues.

This clonotype was found a few times. One base away lies a much larger clone, so this may be a sequencing read error. CDR3 sequence reads: CSVTQDYEQCF. The CDR3 DNA reads TGCAGCGTCACACAGGACTACGAGCAGTGCTTC. This chain links TRBV29-1 with TRBJ2-7; maybe TRBD2 (6 bases). There are 11 residues in the CDR3. CDR1 is SQVTM, CDR2 ANQGSEA, per germline.

The V and J genes are TRBV6-5 and TRBJ1-2; possible D gene TRBD1, 5 bases. This CDR3 contains 15 residues. V lost 6 bases, J lost 4 bases, and 18 bases lay in between. Germline V CDR1 and CDR2: MNHEY, SVGAGI. The CDR3 sequence: CASRGVGQDGYGYTF. The CDR3 DNA reads TGTGCCAGCAGGGGAGTGGGGCAAGACGGCTATGGCTACACCTTC.

This clonotype was recorded many times. The chain uses TRBV6-1 and TRBJ1-3; D is unresolved. Trimming removed 7 bases from V and 2 bases from J, with 9 bases in between. Germline loops: CDR1 MNHNS, CDR2 SASEGT. The length of the CDR3 is 13 residues. CDR3 nucleotide sequence: TGTGCCAGCACGTCACGGACTGGAAACACCATATATTTT. As protein: CASTSRTGNTIYF.

As to this clonotype: The conserved phenylalanine or tryptophan normally closing the CDR3 is absent here, so this likely arose from a read error. The chain couples TRBV11-3 to TRBJ2-7, with a tentative D call TRBD1 (7 bases). Germline V gene lookup returns CDR1 SGHNT and CDR2 YENEEA. This CDR3 is built from 17 residues. This chain's CDR3 is CASSLGPAGQSSYEQYL. The CDR3 region has the DNA TGTGCCAGCAGTTTAGGCCCCGCGGGACAGAGCTCCTACGAGCAGTACCTC.

This clonotype was seen many times. This chain joins TRBV7-2 and TRBJ2-2; 7 bases map to TRBD2. Germline CDR1 and CDR2: SGHTA and FQGNSA. CDR3 length: 15 amino acids. The V and J ends lost 3 bases and 4 bases, in that order; junction bases with no gene match: 5. The CDR3 region is CASSFRGGGTGELFF. The CDR3 nucleotides are TGTGCCAGCAGCTTTAGAGGCGGGGGCACCGGGGAGCTGTTTTTT.

The chain recombines TRBV29-1 with TRBJ1-2; 9 bases agree with TRBD1. V trimming: 5 bases; J trimming: 3 bases; junction bases outside the gene matches: 7. Germline V lookup: CDR1 SQVTM, CDR2 ANQGSEA. The CDR3 has 14 residues. CDR3 in amino acids: CSVRPGQGYYGYTF. CDR3 nucleotides: TGCAGCGTTCGACCGGGACAGGGCTACTATGGCTACACCTTC.

With regard to this clonotype: A much larger clonotype is one base distant, so this may be a read error. J is TRBJ1-5 and V is TRBV10-3; 8 bases are a match to TRBD1. The CDR3 totals 16 residues. Trimming cost V 6 bases and J 0 bases; bases outside gene matches: 7. Germline V gene lookup returns CDR1 ENHRY and CDR2 SYGVKD. CDR3 sequence (DNA): TGTGCCATCAGCCCGGGGACAGGACATAGCAATCAGCCCCAGCATTTT. It yields the protein CAISPGTGHSNQPQHF.

This clonotype was observed many times. The chain is built from TRBV7-2 and TRBJ2-7; TRBD1 is a possible D gene (5 bases). The CDR3 sequence is 15 residues long. Germline values: CDR1 SGHTA, CDR2 FQGNSA. The V gene lost 5 bases and the J gene lost 5 bases, with 19 bases spanning the gap. The CDR3 sequence is CASSRQRFVSNEQYF. The CDR3 nucleotides are TGTGCCAGCAGCCGACAGAGGTTCGTAAGCAACGAGCAGTACTTC. The whole variable domain, remainder taken from reference TRBV7-2 and TRBJ2-7, is GAGVSQSPSNKVTEKGKDVELRCDPISGHTALYWYRQSLGQGLEFLIYFQGNSAPDKSGLPSDRFSAERTGGSVSTLTIQRTQQEDSAVYLCASSRQRFVSNEQYFGPGTRLTVT.

The chain links TRBV29-1 to TRBJ2-5; D ambiguous. The CDR3 is 13 amino acids. V shed 4 bases and J shed 1 base, with 10 bases lying between them. The germline CDR1 and CDR2 sequences are SQVTM and ANQGSEA. The CDR3 is CSVGTERQETQYF. In DNA form, the CDR3 reads TGCAGCGTTGGGACGGAACGCCAAGAGACCCAGTACTTC.

The table lists this clonotype with a few counts. The chain employs TRBV6-5 and TRBJ2-2; 10 bases are a match to TRBD2. Trimming cost V 5 bases and J 9 bases; bases outside gene matches: 9. Germline lookup yields CDR1 MNHEY and CDR2 SVGAGI. The CDR3 spans 15 residues. This chain's CDR3 is CASSPDSSGSRELFF. The CDR3 DNA follows: TGTGCCAGCAGTCCCGATTCTAGCGGGAGCAGGGAGCTGTTTTTT.

V and J are TRBV6-5 and TRBJ1-5; D is possibly TRBD1 (5 bases). V was pared by 8 bases and J by 7 bases, with 18 bases between. The germline V gene has CDR1 MNHEY and CDR2 SVGAGI. The length of the CDR3 is 14 residues. CDR3 region: CASSPQLGDQPQHF. The CDR3, as DNA: TGTGCCAGCTCACCACAATTGGGGGACCAGCCCCAGCATTTT.

Ten or more counts support this clonotype. In DNA form, the CDR3 reads TGTGCCAGCCGGAGACAGGGGGCTGACACCGGGGAGCTGTTTTTT. This encodes CASRRQGADTGELFF. The chain uses TRBV12-3 or TRBV12-4 and TRBJ2-2, with TRBD1 matching over 10 bases. V was clipped by 8 bases and J by 3 bases; unmatched bases: 6. The CDR3 has 15 residues.

This chain connects TRBV2 to TRBJ2-5; TRBD2 aligns across 8 bases. Germline-derived CDR1 and CDR2 are SNHLY and FYNNEI. Trimming cost V 9 bases and J 2 bases; bases outside gene matches: 11. This CDR3 has 15 residues. CDR3 nucleotides: TGTGCCAGTAAGGAGACTGTAGCGGGGCAAGAGACCCAGTACTTC. This encodes CASKETVAGQETQYF.

Notes on this clonotype: The junction shows a germline mismatch at one end, possibly a read error. V gene TRBV7-9 combines with J gene TRBJ2-7; 8 nucleotides line up with TRBD1. The V gene's germline CDR1 is SEHNR and CDR2 FQNEAQ (reference sequence). The CDR3 totals 15 residues. CDR3 sequence: CASSLSGQEAYEQYF. For the CDR3, the DNA is TGCGCCAGCAGCCTTTCGGGACAGGAAGCGTACGAGCAGTACTTC.

The chain links TRBV29-1 to TRBJ2-7, with D perhaps TRBD2 (5 bases). The closer fit of TRBJ2-1 to the DNA end suggests the J call may be wrong. Germline CDR1 is SQVTM and CDR2 is ANQGSEA. CDR3 length: 12 amino acids. DNA of the CDR3: TGCAGCGCACGCCTCGGGGTCAATGAGCAGTTCTTC. Translating it yields CSARLGVNEQFF.

This rearrangement joins TRBV10-3 to TRBJ2-7; no clear D. CDR3 length equals 11 residues. The V gene's germline CDR1 is ENHRY and CDR2 SYGVKD. Trimming stripped 6 bases from V and 1 base from J, with 4 bases between. CDR3 bases: TGTGCCATCAGGGATTCCTACGAGCAGTACTTC. It encodes CAIRDSYEQYF.

This clonotype appeared many times. The chain employs TRBV10-3 and TRBJ2-3, with D unclear. CDR1 and CDR2 (germline): ENHRY, SYGVKD. Trimming took off 0 bases at V and 6 bases at J, with 4 bases between the two ends. The CDR3 loop spans 12 amino acids. In DNA, the CDR3 is TGTGCCATCAGTGAGTCGGGCGATACGCAGTATTTT. Residues: CAISESGDTQYF.

Ten or more counts support this clonotype. V gene TRBV6-6 combines with J gene TRBJ1-1; D ambiguous. The CDR3 length is 14 residues. Between the trimmed V and J ends, which lost 0 bases and 4 bases, there was a span of 9 bases. CDR1 and CDR2 from the germline V gene are MNHNY and SVGAGI (reference sequence). The CDR3 bases are TGTGCCAGCAGTTACTCGAGTCCGGGCACTGAAGCTTTCTTT. Its translation is CASSYSSPGTEAFF.

This clonotype was found once. One end of the junction does not line up with germline, which may come from a read error. The chain combines TRBV7-9 with TRBJ1-2; 7 nucleotides align to TRBD1. This CDR3 has 17 residues. Germline values: CDR1 SEHNR, CDR2 FQNEAQ (reference sequence). The CDR3: CASSLVIRGTPSFGYTF. CDR3 bases: TGTGCCAGCAGTTTAGTAATCAGGGGGACGCCGTCTTTTGGCTACACCTTC.

Comment on this clonotype: The junction differs from germline at one of its ends, possibly a read error. The chain links TRBV5-1 to TRBJ2-7; D gene uncertain. CDR3 length equals 11 residues. Germline V gene data show CDR1 as SGHRS and CDR2 as YFSETQ. The CDR3 nucleotides read TGCGCCAACAGCAATTTTAACGAGCAGTACTTC. It specifies CANSNFNEQYF.

This clonotype was recorded at least ten times. This rearrangement joins TRBV19 to TRBJ1-5; TRBD1 aligns across 9 bases. The CDR3 has 15 amino acids. CDR1 and CDR2 from the germline V gene are LNHDA and SQIVND (reference sequence). The ends lost 4 bases at V and 6 bases at J; junction bases unmatched: 7. The DNA for the CDR3 is TGTGCCAGTAGTACGGACAGGGGAGGACGTCAGCCCCAGCATTTT. It codes for CASSTDRGGRQPQHF.

This clonotype was observed many times. This chain connects TRBV9 to TRBJ2-2; 11 bases are a match to TRBD2. V gave up 0 bases and J gave up 5 bases; unmatched junction bases: 3. This CDR3 has 16 residues. Per the germline V gene, CDR1 is SGDLS and CDR2 is YYNGEE. CDR3 nucleotide sequence: TGTGCCAGCAGCGTAGGGCTAGCGGGAGGAACCGGGGAGCTGTTTTTT. Its translation: CASSVGLAGGTGELFF.

Concerning this clonotype itself: The final CDR3 position lacks the conserved phenylalanine or tryptophan, pointing to a likely read error. The limits of the CDR3 on the DNA are not certain, so only TCRdb's listed CDR3 is given. The rearrangement joins TRBV10-3 to TRBJ2-5; TRBD1, the table's D call, was not compared with the DNA. Per germline, CDR1 ENHRY and CDR2 SYGVKD. Both ends counted, the CDR3 spans 17 residues. CDR3 region: CAIRDRGPANYGYTFGS.

This clonotype has at least ten counts. The V and J genes are TRBV13 and TRBJ2-7, with 8 bases matching TRBD2. V trimming: 6 bases; J trimming: 0 bases; junction bases outside the gene matches: 4. The length of the CDR3 is 14 residues. CDR1 PRHDT and CDR2 FYEKMQ come from the germline V gene (reference sequence). CDR3 DNA: TGTGCCAGCAGGACTAGCGCCAGCTCCTACGAGCAGTACTTC. Translation: CASRTSASSYEQYF.

This clonotype was seen at least ten times. CDR3 coding DNA: TGTGCAAACAGAATCCGGGACAGGGGCAATCAGCCCCAGCATTTT. Protein sequence: CANRIRDRGNQPQHF. The chain employs TRBV24-1 and TRBJ1-5; 9 bases align to TRBD1. The CDR3 loop spans 15 amino acids. CDR1 and CDR2 (germline): KGHDR, SFDVKD.